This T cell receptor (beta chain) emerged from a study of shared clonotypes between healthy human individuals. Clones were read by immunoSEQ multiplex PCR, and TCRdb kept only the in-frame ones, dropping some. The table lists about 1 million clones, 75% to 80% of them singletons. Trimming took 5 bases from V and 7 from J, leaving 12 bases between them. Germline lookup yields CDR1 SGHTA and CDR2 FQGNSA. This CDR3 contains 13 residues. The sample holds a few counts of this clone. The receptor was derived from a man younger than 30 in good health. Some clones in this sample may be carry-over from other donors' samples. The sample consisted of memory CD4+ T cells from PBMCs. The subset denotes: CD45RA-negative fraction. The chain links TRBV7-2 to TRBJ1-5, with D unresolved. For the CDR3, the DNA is TGTGCCAGCAGCCTATTACCGGGCCAGCCCCAGCATTTT. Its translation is CASSLLPGQPQHF.